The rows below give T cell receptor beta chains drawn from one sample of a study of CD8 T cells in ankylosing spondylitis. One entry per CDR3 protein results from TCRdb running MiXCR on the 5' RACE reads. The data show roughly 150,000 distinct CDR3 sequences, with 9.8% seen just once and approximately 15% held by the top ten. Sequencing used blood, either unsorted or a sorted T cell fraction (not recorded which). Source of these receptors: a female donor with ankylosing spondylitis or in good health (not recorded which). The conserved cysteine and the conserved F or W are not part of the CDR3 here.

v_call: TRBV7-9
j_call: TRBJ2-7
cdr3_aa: ASSDGHRSYEQY

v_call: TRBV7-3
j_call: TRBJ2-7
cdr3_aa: ASSPTTGSRSYEQY

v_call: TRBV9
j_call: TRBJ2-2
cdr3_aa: ASSRKLGELF

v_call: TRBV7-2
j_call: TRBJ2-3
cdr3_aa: ASSLEPIGDTQY

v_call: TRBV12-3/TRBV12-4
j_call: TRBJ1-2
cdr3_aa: ASSLDLSRGYGYT

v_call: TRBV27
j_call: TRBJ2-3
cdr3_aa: ASSSGDRPDTQY

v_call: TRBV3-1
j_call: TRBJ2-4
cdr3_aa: ASSQVPESKNIQY

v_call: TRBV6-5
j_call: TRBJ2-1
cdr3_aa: ASSSRLAGGPSNEQF

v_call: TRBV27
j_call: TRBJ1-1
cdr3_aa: ASSLSAPLQNTEAF

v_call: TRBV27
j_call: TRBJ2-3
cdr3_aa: ASSLRDPKEADTQY

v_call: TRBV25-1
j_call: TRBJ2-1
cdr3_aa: ASSDPGLGYNEQF

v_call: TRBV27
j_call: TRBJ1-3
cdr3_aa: ASRDGSGNTIY

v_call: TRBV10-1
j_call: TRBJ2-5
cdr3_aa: ASSDGETQY

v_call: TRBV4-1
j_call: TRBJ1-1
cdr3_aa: ASSPTGVNTEAF

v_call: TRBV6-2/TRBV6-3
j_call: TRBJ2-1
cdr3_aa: ASRPSGTSGRKSSYNEQF

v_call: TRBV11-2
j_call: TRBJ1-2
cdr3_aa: ASSLGVQGYYT

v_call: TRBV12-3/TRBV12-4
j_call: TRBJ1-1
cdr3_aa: ASSLLGEGRSEAF

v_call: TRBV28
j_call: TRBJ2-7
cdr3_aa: ASSLSVERLASYEQY

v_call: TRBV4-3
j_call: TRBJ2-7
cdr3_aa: ASSQGVAGNGEQY

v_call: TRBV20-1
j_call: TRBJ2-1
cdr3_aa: SASHRRVYNEQF

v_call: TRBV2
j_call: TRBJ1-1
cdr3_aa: AKDRVRTEAF

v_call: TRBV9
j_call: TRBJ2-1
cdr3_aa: ASSVGGSGYNEQF

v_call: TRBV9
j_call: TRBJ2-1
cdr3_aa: ASSVGGREIGEQF

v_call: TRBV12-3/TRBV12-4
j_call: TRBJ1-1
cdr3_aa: ASRAPRTGNTEAF

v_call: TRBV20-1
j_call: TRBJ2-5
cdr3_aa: SASPGGETQC

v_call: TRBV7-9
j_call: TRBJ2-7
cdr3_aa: ASSNYGYEQY

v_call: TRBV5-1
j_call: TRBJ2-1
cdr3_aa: ASSPQSGLEAC

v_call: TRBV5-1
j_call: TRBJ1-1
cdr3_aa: ASSLAETTEAF

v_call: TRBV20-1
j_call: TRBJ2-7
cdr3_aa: SARDAGVAGGSSYEQY

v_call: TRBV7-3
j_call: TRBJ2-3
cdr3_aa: ASSGISTDTQY

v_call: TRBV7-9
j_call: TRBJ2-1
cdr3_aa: ASSAPTSGRVNEQF

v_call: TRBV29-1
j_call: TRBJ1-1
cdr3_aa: SVRRDTEAF

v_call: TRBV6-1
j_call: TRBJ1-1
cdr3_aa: ASSHGGRVNTEAF

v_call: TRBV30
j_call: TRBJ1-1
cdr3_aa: AWKGDSLRGTEAF

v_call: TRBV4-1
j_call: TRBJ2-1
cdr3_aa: ASSRGTIAPEQF

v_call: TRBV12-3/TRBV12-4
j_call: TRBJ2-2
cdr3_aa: ASSLGGRGTGELF

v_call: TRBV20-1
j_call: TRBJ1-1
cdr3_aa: SARGEGVYAEAF

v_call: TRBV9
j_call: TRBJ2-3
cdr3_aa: ASSPHAGLAGGTDTQY

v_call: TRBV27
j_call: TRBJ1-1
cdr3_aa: ASSLGENTEAF

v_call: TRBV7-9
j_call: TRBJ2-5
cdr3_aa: ASSPIGRWETQY

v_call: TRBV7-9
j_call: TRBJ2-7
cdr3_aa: ASSFGQEQY

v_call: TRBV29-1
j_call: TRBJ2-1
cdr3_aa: SVGTSGYNEQF

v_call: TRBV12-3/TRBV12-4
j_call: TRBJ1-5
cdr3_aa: ATASSGAGQPQH

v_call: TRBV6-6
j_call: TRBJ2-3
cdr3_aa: ASRPDRVSQY

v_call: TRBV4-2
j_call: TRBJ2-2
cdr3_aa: ASSHRDMGTGELF

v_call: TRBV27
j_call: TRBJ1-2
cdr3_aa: ASSLGGGSYGYT